These T cell receptor beta chains were read from a single sample in a study of human T cells and chemical hapten exposure. TCRdb re-analysed the RACE reads in MiXCR, keeping a single row per CDR3 protein. The sample includes some 380,000 distinct CDR3 sequences, roughly 4.8% of them seen just once. The sample was whole blood, taken in connection with sensitization to the hapten diphenylcyclopropenone (DPC). The receptors originated from a woman aged 45 to 65 with alopecia areata. Some clones in this sample may be carry-over from other donors' samples. The CDR3 runs from the conserved cysteine through the conserved F or W. A D gene is named only where the DNA matches it firmly. Not every row has a clone size; where given, it reads once, few, many or a size class.

j_call | d_call | clone_size | v_call | cdr3_aa | cdr3_nt
TRBJ1-3 | - | many | TRBV20-1 | CSARPGPNSGNTIYF | TGCAGTGCTAGGCCTGGGCCCAACTCTGGAAACACCATATATTTT
TRBJ1-2 | - | few | TRBV12-3/TRBV12-4 | CASRLETAYGYTF | TGTGCCAGCCGCTTGGAGACCGCCTATGGCTACACCTTC
TRBJ2-7 | TRBD2 | - | TRBV2 | CASSESRGGGSEQYF | TGTGCCAGCAGTGAAAGCCGGGGGGGCGGAAGCGAGCAGTACTTC
TRBJ1-3 | - | many | TRBV7-9 | CASSFLVGLQGNTIYF | TGTGCCAGCAGCTTCCTTGTGGGATTGCAAGGAAACACCATATATTTT
TRBJ2-1 | TRBD2 | many | TRBV3-1 | CASSQCGLAGGPYNEQFF | TGTGCCAGCAGCCAATGTGGACTAGCGGGAGGGCCGTACAATGAGCAGTTCTTC
TRBJ2-6 | - | - | TRBV27 | CASSLGSVSGANVLTF | TGTGCCAGCAGTTTGGGCAGCGTCTCTGGGGCCAACGTCCTGACTTTC
TRBJ2-7 | - | many | TRBV7-8 | CASSLLGPGAENEQYF | TGTGCCAGCAGCCTATTGGGCCCCGGTGCTGAGAACGAGCAGTACTTC
TRBJ1-1 | - | many | TRBV7-9 | CASSPLRAENTEAFF | TGTGCCAGCAGTCCCTTGAGGGCAGAGAACACTGAAGCTTTCTTT
TRBJ1-5 | - | few | TRBV15 | CATSEGRQPQHF | TGTGCCACCAGCGAGGGGCGACAGCCCCAGCATTTT
TRBJ1-2 | TRBD1 | few | TRBV20-1 | CSARDRGTGGLANYGYTF | TGCAGTGCTAGAGATAGGGGGACAGGGGGCCTAGCTAACTATGGCTACACCTTC
TRBJ2-5 | TRBD2 | few | TRBV10-3 | CATRLAGGGRETQYF | TGTGCCACCAGACTAGCGGGAGGGGGCCGAGAGACCCAGTACTTC
TRBJ1-3 | - | many | TRBV2 | CASRGQTSGNTIYF | TGTGCCAGCAGGGGACAAACCTCTGGAAACACCATATATTTT
TRBJ2-3 | - | many | TRBV28 | CASSLSGYTDTQYF | TGTGCCAGCAGTTTATCCGGCTACACAGATACGCAGTATTTT
TRBJ2-7 | - | many | TRBV28 | CASKDPGAGEQYF | TGTGCCAGCAAAGACCCGGGGGCGGGCGAGCAGTACTTC
TRBJ2-2 | TRBD1 | many | TRBV4-2 | CASSQEDRMPGELFF | TGTGCCAGCAGCCAAGAGGACAGGATGCCCGGGGAGCTGTTTTTT
TRBJ2-3 | - | many | TRBV7-6 | CASSLAGGQGDTQYF | TGTGCCAGCAGCTTAGCGGGGGGCCAGGGGGATACGCAGTATTTT
TRBJ2-1 | - | - | TRBV20-1 | CSARRTSYNEQFF | TGCAGTGCTAGGCGGACCAGCTACAATGAGCAGTTCTTC
TRBJ2-5 | - | many | TRBV7-2 | CASRVAPFETQYF | TGTGCCAGCAGGGTAGCCCCTTTTGAGACCCAGTACTTC
TRBJ2-3 | TRBD1 | many | TRBV3-1 | CASSRNRGRVDTQYF | TGTGCCAGCAGCCGCAACAGGGGGCGTGTAGATACGCAGTATTTT
TRBJ2-3 | TRBD2 | - | TRBV24-1 | CATSDKASGSADTQYF | TGTGCCACCAGTGATAAGGCTAGCGGTTCGGCAGATACGCAGTATTTT
TRBJ1-1 | - | many | TRBV4-3 | CASSQVAGNEAFF | TGCGCCAGCAGCCAAGTAGCAGGGAATGAAGCTTTCTTT
TRBJ2-5 | TRBD2 | many | TRBV5-1 | CASSSGREKETQYF | TGCGCCAGCAGCTCCGGGAGGGAGAAAGAGACCCAGTACTTC
TRBJ1-1 | - | few | TRBV10-3 | CAISVPGRTEAFF | TGTGCCATCAGTGTCCCGGGGCGCACTGAAGCTTTCTTT
TRBJ2-3 | - | many | TRBV27 | CASSLDSPSTDTQYF | TGTGCCAGCAGTTTGGACAGCCCTAGCACAGATACGCAGTATTTT
TRBJ2-5 | - | few | TRBV2 | CASSDGQFETQYF | TGTGCCAGCAGTGATGGCCAGTTCGAGACCCAGTACTTC
TRBJ2-5 | - | many | TRBV13 | CASSFGTAGETQYF | TGTGCCAGCAGCTTTGGAACGGCCGGAGAGACCCAGTACTTC
TRBJ2-7 | TRBD1 | many | TRBV12-3/TRBV12-4 | CASSPGGIYYEQYF | TGTGCCAGCAGTCCAGGGGGCATTTATTACGAGCAGTACTTC
TRBJ2-4 | - | many | TRBV7-2 | CASSLGAGAHAKNIQYF | TGTGCCAGCAGTCTTGGAGCAGGGGCGCATGCCAAAAACATTCAGTACTTC
TRBJ1-1 | TRBD1 | - | TRBV6-1 | CASSGGTGKNTEAFF | TGTGCCAGCAGTGGGGGGACAGGGAAGAACACTGAAGCTTTCTTT
TRBJ2-5 | - | many | TRBV10-3 | CAISGGEAQYF | TGTGCCATCAGTGGAGGGGAGGCCCAGTACTTC
TRBJ2-2 | - | many | TRBV11-2 | CASSLPSNTGELFF | TGTGCCAGCAGCTTACCCAGCAACACCGGGGAGCTGTTTTTT
TRBJ2-7 | TRBD1 | - | TRBV20-1 | CSARDPGQGSYEQYF | TGCAGTGCTAGAGATCCGGGACAGGGCTCCTACGAGCAGTACTTC
TRBJ2-4 | TRBD1 | many | TRBV7-9 | CASAGQALKAKNIQYF | TGTGCCAGCGCGGGACAGGCCTTAAAAGCCAAAAACATTCAGTACTTC
TRBJ1-1 | - | many | TRBV12-3/TRBV12-4 | CASIIRRGTEAFF | TGTGCCAGCATCATTCGGAGGGGCACTGAAGCTTTCTTT
TRBJ2-3 | TRBD1 | - | TRBV7-6 | CASSAATGSTDTQYF | TGTGCCAGCAGCGCGGCGACAGGGTCCACAGATACGCAGTATTTT
TRBJ2-7 | - | many | TRBV5-1 | CASSLEGLYEQYF | TGCGCCAGCAGCTTGGAGGGCCTCTACGAGCAGTACTTC
TRBJ2-4 | - | many | TRBV20-1 | CSASPRGRIAKNIQYF | TGCAGTGCTAGTCCCAGAGGGCGGATAGCCAAAAACATTCAGTACTTC
TRBJ2-1 | - | many | TRBV6-2/TRBV6-3 | CASSFFGSSYNEQFF | TGTGCCAGCAGTTTCTTCGGGAGTTCCTACAATGAGCAGTTCTTC
TRBJ2-7 | TRBD1 | few | TRBV5-1 | CASSDYAGTGDEQYF | TGCGCCAGCAGCGATTATGCCGGGACAGGGGACGAGCAGTACTTC
TRBJ2-1 | TRBD1 | - | TRBV29-1 | CSVRRPGGPYNEQFF | TGCAGCGTTAGGCGCCCAGGGGGACCCTACAATGAGCAGTTCTTC